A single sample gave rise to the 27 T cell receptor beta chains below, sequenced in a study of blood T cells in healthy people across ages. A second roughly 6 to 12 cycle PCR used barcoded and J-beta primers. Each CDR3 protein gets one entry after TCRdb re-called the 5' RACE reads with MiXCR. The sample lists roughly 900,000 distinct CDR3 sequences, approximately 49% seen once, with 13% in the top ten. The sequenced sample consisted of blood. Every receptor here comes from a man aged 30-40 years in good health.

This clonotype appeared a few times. The CDR3 loop is CASSLRDREYEQYF. CDR3 nucleotide sequence: TGCGCCAGCAGCCTCCGGGACAGGGAGTACGAGCAGTACTTC. The rearrangement joins TRBV4-1 to TRBJ2-5; TRBD1 agrees at 9 bases. The DNA matches TRBJ2-7 better at its end, which makes the J call doubtful. Germline values: CDR1 MGHRA, CDR2 YSYEKL. This CDR3 contains 14 residues.

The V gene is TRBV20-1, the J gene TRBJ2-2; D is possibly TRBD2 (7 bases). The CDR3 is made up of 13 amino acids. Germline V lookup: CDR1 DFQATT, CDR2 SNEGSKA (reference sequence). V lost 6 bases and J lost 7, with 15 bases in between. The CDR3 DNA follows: TGCAGTGCCCCCGGCGGGGGCGGCGGGGAGCTGTTTTTT. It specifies CSAPGGGGGELFF.

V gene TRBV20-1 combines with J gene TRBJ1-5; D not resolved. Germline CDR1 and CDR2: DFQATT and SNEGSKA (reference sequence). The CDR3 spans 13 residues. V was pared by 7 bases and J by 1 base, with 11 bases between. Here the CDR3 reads CSGVAVSNQPQHF. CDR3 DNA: TGCAGTGGGGTCGCGGTGAGCAATCAGCCCCAGCATTTT.

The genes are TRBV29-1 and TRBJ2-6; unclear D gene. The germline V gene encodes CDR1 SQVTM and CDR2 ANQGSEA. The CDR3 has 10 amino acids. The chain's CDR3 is CAAGANVLTF. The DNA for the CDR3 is TGCGCGGCGGGGGCCAACGTCCTGACTTTC.

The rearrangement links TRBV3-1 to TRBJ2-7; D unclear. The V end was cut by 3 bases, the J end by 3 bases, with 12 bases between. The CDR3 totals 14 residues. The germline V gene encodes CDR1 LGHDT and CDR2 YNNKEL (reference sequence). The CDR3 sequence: CASSQGYVCYEQYF. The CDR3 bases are TGTGCCAGCAGCCAGGGGTACGTTTGCTACGAGCAGTACTTC.

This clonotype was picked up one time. The CDR3 DNA sequence: TGTGCCAGCAGTAGGTATCTGGTAACTCAAACTCTCACTGAAGCTTTCTTT. As protein: CASSRYLVTQTLTEAFF. The rearrangement uses TRBV2 and TRBJ1-1; D is unresolved. The V end lost 5 bases, the J end lost 4 bases, and 23 bases lay between the germline ends. The CDR3 is 17 residues long. Looked up from germline, CDR1 is SNHLY and CDR2 is FYNNEI.

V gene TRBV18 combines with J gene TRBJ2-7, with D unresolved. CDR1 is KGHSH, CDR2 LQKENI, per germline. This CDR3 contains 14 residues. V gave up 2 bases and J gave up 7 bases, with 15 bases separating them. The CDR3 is CASSPSGPPGEQYF. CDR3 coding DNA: TGTGCCAGCTCACCATCTGGGCCCCCTGGGGAGCAGTACTTC.

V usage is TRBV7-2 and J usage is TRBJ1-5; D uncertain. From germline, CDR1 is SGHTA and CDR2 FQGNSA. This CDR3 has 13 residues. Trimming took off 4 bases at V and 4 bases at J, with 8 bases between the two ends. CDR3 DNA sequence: TGTGCCAGCAGCTCGATCGCGAATCAGCCCCAGCATTTT. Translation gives CASSSIANQPQHF.

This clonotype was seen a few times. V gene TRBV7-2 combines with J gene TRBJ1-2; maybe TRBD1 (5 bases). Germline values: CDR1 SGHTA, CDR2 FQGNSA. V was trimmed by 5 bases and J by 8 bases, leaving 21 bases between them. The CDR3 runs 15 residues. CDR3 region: CASSPTSGHSLGYTF. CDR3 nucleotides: TGTGCCAGCAGCCCCACCTCAGGACACTCCTTAGGCTACACCTTC.

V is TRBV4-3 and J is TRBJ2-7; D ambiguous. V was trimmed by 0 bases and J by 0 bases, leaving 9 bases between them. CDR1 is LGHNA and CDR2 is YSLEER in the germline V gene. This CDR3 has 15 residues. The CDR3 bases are TGCGCCAGCAGCCAAGATCCGGAGAACTCCTACGAGCAGTACTTC. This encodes CASSQDPENSYEQYF.

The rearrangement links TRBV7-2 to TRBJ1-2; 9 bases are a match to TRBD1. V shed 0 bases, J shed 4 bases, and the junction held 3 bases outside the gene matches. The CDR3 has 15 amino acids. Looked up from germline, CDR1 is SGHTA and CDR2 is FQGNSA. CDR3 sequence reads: CASSLAGTGIYGYTF. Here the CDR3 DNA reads TGTGCCAGCAGCTTAGCCGGGACAGGGATCTATGGCTACACCTTC.

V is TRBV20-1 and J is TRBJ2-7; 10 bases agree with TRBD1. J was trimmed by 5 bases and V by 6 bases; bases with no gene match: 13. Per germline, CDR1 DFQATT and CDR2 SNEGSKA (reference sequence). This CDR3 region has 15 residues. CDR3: CSALGRQGARNEQYF. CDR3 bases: TGCAGTGCACTCGGCCGACAGGGGGCGAGGAACGAGCAGTACTTC.

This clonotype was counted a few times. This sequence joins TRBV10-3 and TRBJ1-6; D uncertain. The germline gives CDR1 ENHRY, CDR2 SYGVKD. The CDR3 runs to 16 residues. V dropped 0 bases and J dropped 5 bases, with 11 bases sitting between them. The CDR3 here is CAISESSGRNNSPLHF. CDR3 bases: TGTGCCATCAGTGAGTCGAGCGGGCGTAATAATTCACCCCTCCACTTT.

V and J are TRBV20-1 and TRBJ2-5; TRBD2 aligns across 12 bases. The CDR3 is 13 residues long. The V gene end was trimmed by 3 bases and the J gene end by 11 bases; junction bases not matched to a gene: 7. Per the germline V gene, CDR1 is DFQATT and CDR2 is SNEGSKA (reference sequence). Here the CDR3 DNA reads TGCAGTGCTAGGGGACTAGCGGGCGATGAGCAGTACTTC. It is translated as CSARGLAGDEQYF.

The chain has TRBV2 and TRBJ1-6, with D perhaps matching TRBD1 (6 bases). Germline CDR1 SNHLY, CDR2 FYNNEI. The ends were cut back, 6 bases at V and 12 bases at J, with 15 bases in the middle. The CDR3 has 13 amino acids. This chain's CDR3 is CASRERGGGPLHF. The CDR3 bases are TGTGCCAGCAGAGAGAGAGGAGGGGGACCCCTCCACTTT.

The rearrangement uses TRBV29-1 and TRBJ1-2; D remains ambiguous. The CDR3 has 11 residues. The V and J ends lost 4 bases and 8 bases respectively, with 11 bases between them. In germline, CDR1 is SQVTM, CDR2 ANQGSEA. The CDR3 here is CSVGAPYGYTF. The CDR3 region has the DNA TGCAGCGTTGGAGCTCCCTACGGCTACACCTTC.

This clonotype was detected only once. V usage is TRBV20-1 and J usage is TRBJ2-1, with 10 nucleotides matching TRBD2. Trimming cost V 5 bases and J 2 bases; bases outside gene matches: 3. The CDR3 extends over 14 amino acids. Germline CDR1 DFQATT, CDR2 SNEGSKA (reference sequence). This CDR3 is CSAPSGGPYNEQFF. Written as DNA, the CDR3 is TGCAGTGCTCCTAGCGGGGGACCCTACAATGAGCAGTTCTTC.

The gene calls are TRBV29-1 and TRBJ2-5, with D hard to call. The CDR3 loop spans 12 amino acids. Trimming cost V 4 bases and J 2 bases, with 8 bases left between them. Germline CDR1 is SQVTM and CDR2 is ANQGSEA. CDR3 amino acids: CSVVLSQETQYF. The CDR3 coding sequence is TGCAGCGTTGTACTCAGTCAAGAGACCCAGTACTTC. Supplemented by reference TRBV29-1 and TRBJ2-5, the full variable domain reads SAVISQKPSRDICQRGTSLTIQCQVDSQVTMMFWYRQQPGQSLTLIATANQGSEATYESGFVIDKFPISRPNLTFSTLTVSNMSPEDSSIYLCSVVLSQETQYFGPGTRLLVL.

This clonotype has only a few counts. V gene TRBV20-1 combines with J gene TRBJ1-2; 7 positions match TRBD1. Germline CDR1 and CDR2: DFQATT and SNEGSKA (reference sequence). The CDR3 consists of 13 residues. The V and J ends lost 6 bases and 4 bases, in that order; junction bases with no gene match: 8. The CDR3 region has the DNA TGCAGTGCCGATCAGGGGGGGGTCTATGGCTACACCTTC. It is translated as CSADQGGVYGYTF.

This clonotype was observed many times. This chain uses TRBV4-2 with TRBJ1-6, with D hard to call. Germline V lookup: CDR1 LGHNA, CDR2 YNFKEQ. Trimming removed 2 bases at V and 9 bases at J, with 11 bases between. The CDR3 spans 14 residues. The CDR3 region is CASSQSLRGSPLHF. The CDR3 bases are TGTGCCAGCAGCCAAAGTCTCCGGGGTTCACCCCTCCACTTT.

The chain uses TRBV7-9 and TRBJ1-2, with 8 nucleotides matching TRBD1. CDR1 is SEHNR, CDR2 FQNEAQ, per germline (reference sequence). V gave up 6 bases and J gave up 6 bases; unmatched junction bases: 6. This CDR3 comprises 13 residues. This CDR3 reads CASRMTGVDGYTF. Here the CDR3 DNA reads TGTGCCAGCAGGATGACAGGGGTCGATGGCTACACCTTC.

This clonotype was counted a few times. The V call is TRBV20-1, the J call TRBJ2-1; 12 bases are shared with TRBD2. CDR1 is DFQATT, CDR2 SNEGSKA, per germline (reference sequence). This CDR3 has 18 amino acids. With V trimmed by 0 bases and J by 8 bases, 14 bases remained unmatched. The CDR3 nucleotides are TGCAGTGCTAGAGATCCCGAACTAGCGGGGGGCCTATTTTATGAGCAGTTCTTC. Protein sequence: CSARDPELAGGLFYEQFF.

The CDR3 loop is CASRGTGPPEQYF. In DNA form, the CDR3 reads TGTGCCAGCAGAGGAACCGGGCCCCCCGAGCAGTACTTC. The rearrangement joins TRBV6-1 to TRBJ2-4, with D uncertain. The DNA end is a closer match to TRBJ2-7, so the J assignment may be wrong. The germline V gene has CDR1 MNHNS and CDR2 SASEGT. The CDR3 spans 13 residues.

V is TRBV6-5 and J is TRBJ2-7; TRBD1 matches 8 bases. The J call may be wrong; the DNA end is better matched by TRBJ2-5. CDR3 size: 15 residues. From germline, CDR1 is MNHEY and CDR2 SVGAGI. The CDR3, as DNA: TGTGCCACTGGAGCGGACAGGGACTCCGGAGAGACCCAGTACTTC. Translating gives CATGADRDSGETQYF.

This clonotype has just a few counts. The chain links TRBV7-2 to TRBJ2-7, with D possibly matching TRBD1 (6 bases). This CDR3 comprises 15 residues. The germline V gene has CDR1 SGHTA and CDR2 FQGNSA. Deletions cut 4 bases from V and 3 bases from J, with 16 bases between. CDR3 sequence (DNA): TGTGCCAGCAGCTCATCCAGGGGATCTATCTACGAGCAGTACTTC. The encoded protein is CASSSSRGSIYEQYF. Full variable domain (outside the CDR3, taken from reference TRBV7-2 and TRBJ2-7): GAGVSQSPSNKVTEKGKDVELRCDPISGHTALYWYRQSLGQGLEFLIYFQGNSAPDKSGLPSDRFSAERTGGSVSTLTIQRTQQEDSAVYLCASSSSRGSIYEQYFGPGTRLTVT.

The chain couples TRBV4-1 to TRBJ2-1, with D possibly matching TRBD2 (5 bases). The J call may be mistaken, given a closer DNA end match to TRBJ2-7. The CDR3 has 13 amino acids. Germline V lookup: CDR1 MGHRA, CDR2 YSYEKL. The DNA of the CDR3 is TGCGCCAGCAGCCAAGGCCAGGAGGAAAAGCAGTACTTC. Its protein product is CASSQGQEEKQYF.

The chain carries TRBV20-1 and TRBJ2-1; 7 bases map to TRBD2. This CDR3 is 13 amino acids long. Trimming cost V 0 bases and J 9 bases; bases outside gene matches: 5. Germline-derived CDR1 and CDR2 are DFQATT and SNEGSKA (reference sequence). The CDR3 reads CSARDGTGGEQFF. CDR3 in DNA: TGCAGTGCTAGAGATGGGACGGGAGGTGAGCAGTTCTTC.